This T cell receptor (beta chain) was observed in a study of T cell responses to AZD1222 COVID-19 vaccine. Study-wide results and caveats: Unmutated variant regions reportedly attract nearly half of all spike-specific TCRs. Spike-specific TCRs gained breadth and depth after people received two AZD1222 doses.

Germline CDR1 SGHTA, CDR2 FQGNSA. J gave up 8 bases and V 2 bases, and 6 bases lay outside the gene matches. CDR3 length: 15 amino acids. Regarding this clone: Its antigen is not identified.

Clones were sequenced by immunoSEQ multiplex PCR, and TCRdb holds only the in-frame ones, with some missing. The data hold 150,000 or so clones, with 85% to 95% observed a single time. Second doses at about 4 or about 12 weeks were pooled. The material was peripheral blood, obtained 28 days after the second AZD1222 dose. This sequence joins TRBV7-2 and TRBJ1-2; 12 bases align to TRBD1. The origin of this receptor is an adult who received the AZD1222 COVID-19 vaccine. In DNA form, the CDR3 reads TGTGCCAGCAGCTTATCCGGGACAGGGGGCTGGGGCTACACCTTC. This gives the protein CASSLSGTGGWGYTF.